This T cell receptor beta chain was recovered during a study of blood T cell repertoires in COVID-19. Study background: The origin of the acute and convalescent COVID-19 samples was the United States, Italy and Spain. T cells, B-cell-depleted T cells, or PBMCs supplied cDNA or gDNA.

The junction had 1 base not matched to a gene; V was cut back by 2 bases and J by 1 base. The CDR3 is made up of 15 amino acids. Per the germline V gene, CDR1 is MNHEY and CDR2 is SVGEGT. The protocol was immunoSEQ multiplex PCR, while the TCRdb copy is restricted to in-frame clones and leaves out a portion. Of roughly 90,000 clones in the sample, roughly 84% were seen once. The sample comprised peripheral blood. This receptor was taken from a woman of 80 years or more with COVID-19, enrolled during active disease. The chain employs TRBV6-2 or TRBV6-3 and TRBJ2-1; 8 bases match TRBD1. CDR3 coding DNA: TGTGCCAGCAGTTACCACAGGGGGTCCTACAATGAGCAGTTCTTC. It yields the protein CASSYHRGSYNEQFF.